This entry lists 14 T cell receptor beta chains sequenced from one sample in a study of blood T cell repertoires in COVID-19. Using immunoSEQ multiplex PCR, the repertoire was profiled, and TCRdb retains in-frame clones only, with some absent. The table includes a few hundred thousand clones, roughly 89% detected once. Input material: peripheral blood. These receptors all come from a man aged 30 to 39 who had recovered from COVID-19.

The CDR3 sequence is CASSLAPDSGNTIYF. CDR3 sequence (DNA): TGTGCCAGCAGCTTAGCGCCAGACTCTGGAAACACCATATATTTT. This chain connects TRBV7-2 to TRBJ1-3; unclear D gene. Trimming cost V 0 bases and J 0 bases, with 6 bases left between them. Germline-derived CDR1 and CDR2 are SGHTA and FQGNSA. The CDR3 runs 15 residues. The complete variable domain, with remaining parts taken from reference TRBV7-2 and TRBJ1-3, reads GAGVSQSPSNKVTEKGKDVELRCDPISGHTALYWYRQSLGQGLEFLIYFQGNSAPDKSGLPSDRFSAERTGGSVSTLTIQRTQQEDSAVYLCASSLAPDSGNTIYFGEGSWLTVV.

The CDR3 loop is CASSYSGRSEAFF. CDR3 in DNA: TGTGCCAGCAGTTACTCGGGGAGATCTGAAGCTTTCTTT. The V and J genes are TRBV6-6 and TRBJ1-1, with unresolved D. V gave up 0 bases and J gave up 6 bases, with 8 bases separating them. Germline V CDR1 and CDR2: MNHNY, SVGAGI (reference sequence). This CDR3 is 13 amino acids long.

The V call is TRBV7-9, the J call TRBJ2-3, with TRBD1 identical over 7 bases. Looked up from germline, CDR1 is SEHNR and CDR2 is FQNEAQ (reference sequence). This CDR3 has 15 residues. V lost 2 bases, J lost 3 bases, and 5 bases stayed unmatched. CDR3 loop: CASSLTRQGTDTQYF. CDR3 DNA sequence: TGTGCCAGCAGCTTAACTCGACAGGGAACAGATACGCAGTATTTT. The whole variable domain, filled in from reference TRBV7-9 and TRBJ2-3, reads DTGVSQNPRHKITKRGQNVTFRCDPISEHNRLYWYRQTLGQGPEFLTYFQNEAQLEKSRLLSDRFSAERPKGSFSTLEIQRTEQGDSAMYLCASSLTRQGTDTQYFGPGTRLTVL.

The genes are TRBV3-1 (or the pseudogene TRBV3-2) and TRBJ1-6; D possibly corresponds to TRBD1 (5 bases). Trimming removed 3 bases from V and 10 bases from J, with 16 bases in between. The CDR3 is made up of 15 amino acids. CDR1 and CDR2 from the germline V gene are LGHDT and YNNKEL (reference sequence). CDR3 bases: TGTGCCAGCAGCCAGACTAGACAGCTTGAGTCACCCCTCCACTTT. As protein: CASSQTRQLESPLHF.

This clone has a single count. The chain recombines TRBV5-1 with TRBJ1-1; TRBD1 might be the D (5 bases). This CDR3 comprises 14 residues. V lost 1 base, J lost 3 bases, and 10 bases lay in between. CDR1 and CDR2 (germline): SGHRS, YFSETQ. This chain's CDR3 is CASSLQGVDTEAFF. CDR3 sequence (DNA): TGCGCCAGCAGCTTGCAAGGGGTTGACACTGAAGCTTTCTTT.

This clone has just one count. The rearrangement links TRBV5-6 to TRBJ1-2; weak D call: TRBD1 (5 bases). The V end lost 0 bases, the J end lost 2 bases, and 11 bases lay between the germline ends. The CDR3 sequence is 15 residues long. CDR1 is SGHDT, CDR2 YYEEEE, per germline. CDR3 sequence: CASSLVLQGNYGYTF. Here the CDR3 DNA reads TGTGCCAGCAGCTTGGTTCTCCAGGGCAACTATGGCTACACCTTC.

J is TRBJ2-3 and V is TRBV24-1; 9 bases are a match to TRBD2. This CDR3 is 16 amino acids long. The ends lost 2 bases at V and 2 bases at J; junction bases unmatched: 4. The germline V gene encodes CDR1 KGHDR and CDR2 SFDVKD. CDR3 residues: CATSDSGGGATDTQYF. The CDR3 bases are TGTGCCACCAGTGATTCAGGCGGGGGGGCCACAGATACGCAGTATTTT.

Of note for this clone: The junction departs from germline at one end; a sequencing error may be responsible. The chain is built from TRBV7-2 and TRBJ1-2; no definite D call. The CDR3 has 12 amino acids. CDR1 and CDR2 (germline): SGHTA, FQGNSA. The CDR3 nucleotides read TGTGCCAGCAGCTTAGTATCGGGATGGGCACACTTC. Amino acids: CASSLVSGWAHF.

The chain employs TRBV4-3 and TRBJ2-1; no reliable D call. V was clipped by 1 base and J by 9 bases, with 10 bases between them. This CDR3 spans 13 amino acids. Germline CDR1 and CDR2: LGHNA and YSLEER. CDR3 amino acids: CASSQGGPGEQFF. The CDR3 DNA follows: TGCGCCAGCAGCCAAGGAGGTCCCGGTGAGCAGTTCTTC.

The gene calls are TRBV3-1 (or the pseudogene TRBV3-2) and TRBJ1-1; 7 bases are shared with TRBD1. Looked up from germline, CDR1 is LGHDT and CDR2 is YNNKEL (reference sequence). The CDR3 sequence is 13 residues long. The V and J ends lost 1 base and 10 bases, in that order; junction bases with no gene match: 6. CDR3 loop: CASSQATGVTAFF. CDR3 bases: TGTGCCAGCAGCCAAGCCACAGGGGTGACAGCTTTCTTT.

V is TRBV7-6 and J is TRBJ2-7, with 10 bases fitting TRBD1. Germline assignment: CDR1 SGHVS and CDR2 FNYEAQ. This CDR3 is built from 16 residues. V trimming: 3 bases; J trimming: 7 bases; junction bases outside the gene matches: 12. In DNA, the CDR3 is TGTGCCAGCAGCTTCTCAGACAGGGGGCTCCCCTCAGAGCAGTACTTC. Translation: CASSFSDRGLPSEQYF.

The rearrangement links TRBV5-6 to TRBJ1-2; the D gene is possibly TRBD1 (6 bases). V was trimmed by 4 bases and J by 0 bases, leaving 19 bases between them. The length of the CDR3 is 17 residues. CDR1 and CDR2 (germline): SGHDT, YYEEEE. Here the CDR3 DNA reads TGTGCCAGCAGCCAAACCTCCGGGACAACCTCTAACTATGGCTACACCTTC. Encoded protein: CASSQTSGTTSNYGYTF.

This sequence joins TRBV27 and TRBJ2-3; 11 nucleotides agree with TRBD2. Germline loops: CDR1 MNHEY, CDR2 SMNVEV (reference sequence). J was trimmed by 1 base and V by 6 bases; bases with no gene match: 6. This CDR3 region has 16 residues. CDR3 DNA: TGTGCCAGCAGCCCCCCGGGACTAGCGGGCACAGATACGCAGTATTTT. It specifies CASSPPGLAGTDTQYF.

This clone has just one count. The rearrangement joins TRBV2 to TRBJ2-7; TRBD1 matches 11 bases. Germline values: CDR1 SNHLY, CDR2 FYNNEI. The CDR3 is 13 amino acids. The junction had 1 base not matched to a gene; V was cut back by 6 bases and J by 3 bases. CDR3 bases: TGTGCCAGCAGGGGACAGGGGGTCTACGAGCAGTACTTC. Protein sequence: CASRGQGVYEQYF.